The source of this T cell receptor beta chain is a study of blood T cells in healthy people across ages. Study-wide results and limits: Possibly, changes in expanded clonotypes were confounded because donor CMV status was unknown. More naive CD4+ cells and higher diversity were found in long-lived than in aged donors.

Germline V gives CDR1 MNHNY, CDR2 SVGAGI (reference sequence). The CDR3 length is 11 residues. Trimming pared 7 bases from V and 5 bases from J, leaving 8 bases between. Together with a sample-barcoded 5' primer, a J-beta primer mix was included in a second PCR lasting about 6 to 11 cycles. TCRdb re-called the 5' RACE reads with MiXCR, one entry per CDR3 protein. Among about 1.1 million distinct CDR3 sequences, around two fifths were seen once, and the ten largest hold around 13%. Only one count was recorded for this clonotype. Its matching antigen is unknown. Per individual sample, total RNA of at least 5 micrograms was extracted.

Sequenced material: blood. This chain joins TRBV6-6 and TRBJ2-5, with D hard to call. The receptor was derived from a man between 18 and 29 years old in good health. The CDR3 DNA reads as TGTGCCAGCACGGGCAGTGAGACCCAGTACTTC. Its protein product is CASTGSETQYF.